The rows below give T cell receptor beta chains drawn from one sample of a study of blood T cell repertoires in COVID-19. The protocol was immunoSEQ multiplex PCR, while the TCRdb copy is restricted to in-frame clones and leaves out a portion. The sample includes fewer than 350,000 clones, around 90% of them seen just once. Source material: peripheral blood. The receptors derive from a young man with active or convalescent COVID-19. CDR3s include the opening cysteine and the closing phenylalanine or tryptophan. A D gene is named only where the DNA matches it firmly.

TRBJ1-6	TRBD1	TRBV4-3	TGCGCCAGCAGCCAAGACGGCGACAGGGGGATTTCACCCCTCCACTTT	CASSQDGDRGISPLHF
TRBJ1-5	-	TRBV11-2	TGTGCCAGCAGCCCAGGGAGCAATCAGCCCCAGCATTTT	CASSPGSNQPQHF
TRBJ2-5	TRBD2	TRBV4-1	TGCGCCAGCAGCCTCCACGGGGGGCAAGAGACCCAGTACTTC	CASSLHGGQETQYF
TRBJ1-5	-	TRBV27	TGTGCCAGCAGTTTATCTGGGCATGAGAATCAGCCCCAGCATTTT	CASSLSGHENQPQHF
TRBJ2-7	TRBD2	TRBV7-9	TGTGCCAGCAGCCCGGGGGGGGGATACGAGCAGTACTTC	CASSPGGGYEQYF
TRBJ1-3	-	TRBV9	TGTGCCAGCAGCGTAGGAGGAGATCGCGGAAACACCATATATTTT	CASSVGGDRGNTIYF
TRBJ2-1	-	TRBV29-1	TGCAGCGTTGAATTGAGGGCCAATGAGCAGTTCTTC	CSVELRANEQFF
TRBJ1-5	TRBD1	TRBV7-2	TGTGCCAGCAGCTTAGGTGCAAGGACAGGGGTGCAGCCCCAGCATTTT	CASSLGARTGVQPQHF
TRBJ1-5	-	TRBV3-1/TRBV3-2	TGTGCCAGCAGCCCTTTAGGGGTGAATCAGCCCCAGCATTTT	CASSPLGVNQPQHF
TRBJ2-7	TRBD1	TRBV29-1	TGCAGCGTGGGGACAGGGGGCTACTACGAGCAGTACTTC	CSVGTGGYYEQYF
TRBJ2-2	-	TRBV6-2/TRBV6-3	TGTGCCAGCAGTTACTCGTCAGGGGCCGGGGAGCTGTTTTTT	CASSYSSGAGELFF
TRBJ1-1	-	TRBV2	TGTGCCAGCACAGGGTTTAAGGAAGCTTTCTTT	CASTGFKEAFF
TRBJ1-2	-	TRBV9	TGTGCCAGCAGCGTAAATCATGGGCAGATTAACTATGGCTACACCTTC	CASSVNHGQINYGYTF
TRBJ1-5	-	TRBV19	TGTGCCAGTAGCCCGGGAGGTGGGGTGCCCTTCGGCAATCAGCCCCAGCATTTT	CASSPGGGVPFGNQPQHF
TRBJ1-2	TRBD1	TRBV11-2	TGTGCCAGCAGCTTAGTGACAGGGGGCAATGGCTACACCTTC	CASSLVTGGNGYTF
TRBJ2-7	TRBD1	TRBV2	TGTGCCAGCATGACTGGGACAGGGACTTTCGAGCAGTACTTC	CASMTGTGTFEQYF